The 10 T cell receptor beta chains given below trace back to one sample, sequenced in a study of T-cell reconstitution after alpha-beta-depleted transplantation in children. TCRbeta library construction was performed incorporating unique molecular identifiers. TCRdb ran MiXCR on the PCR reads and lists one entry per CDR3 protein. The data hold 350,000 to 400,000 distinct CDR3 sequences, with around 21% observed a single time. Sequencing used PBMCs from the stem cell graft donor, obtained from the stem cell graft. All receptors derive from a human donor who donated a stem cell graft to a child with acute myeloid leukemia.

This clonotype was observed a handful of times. The CDR3 nucleotides are TGCGCCAGCACGGGCAGGACAGACCAGGCCTTGAACACTGAAGCTTTCTTT. Translated: CASTGRTDQALNTEAFF. The chain joins TRBV5-1 to TRBJ1-1, with a weak D call TRBD1 (6 bases). The germline V gene encodes CDR1 SGHRS and CDR2 YFSETQ. CDR3 length equals 17 residues. The ends were cut back, 6 bases at V and 0 bases at J, with 21 bases in the middle.

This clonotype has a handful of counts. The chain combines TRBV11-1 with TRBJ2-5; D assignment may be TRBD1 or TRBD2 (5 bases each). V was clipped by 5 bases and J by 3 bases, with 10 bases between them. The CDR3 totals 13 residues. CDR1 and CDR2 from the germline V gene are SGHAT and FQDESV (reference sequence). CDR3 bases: TGTGCCAGCAGCCGGGGACCGAAAGAGACCCAGTACTTC. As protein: CASSRGPKETQYF.

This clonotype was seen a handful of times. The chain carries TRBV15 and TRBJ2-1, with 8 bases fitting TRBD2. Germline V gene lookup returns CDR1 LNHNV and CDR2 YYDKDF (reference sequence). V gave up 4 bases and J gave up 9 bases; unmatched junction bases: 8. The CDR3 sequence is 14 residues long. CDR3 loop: CATSTLREVGEQFF. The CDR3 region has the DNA TGTGCCACCAGCACCTTGCGGGAGGTCGGTGAGCAGTTCTTC.

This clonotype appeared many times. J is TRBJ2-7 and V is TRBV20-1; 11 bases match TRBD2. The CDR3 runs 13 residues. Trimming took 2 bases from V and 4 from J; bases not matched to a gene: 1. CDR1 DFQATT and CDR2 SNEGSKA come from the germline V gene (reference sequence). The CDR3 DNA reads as TGCAGTGCTAGAAGGACTAGCGGGTACGAGCAGTACTTC. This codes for CSARRTSGYEQYF.

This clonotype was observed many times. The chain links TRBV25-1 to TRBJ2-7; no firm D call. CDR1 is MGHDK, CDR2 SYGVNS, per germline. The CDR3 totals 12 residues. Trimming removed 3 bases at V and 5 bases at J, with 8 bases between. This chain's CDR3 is CASSDRWDEQYF. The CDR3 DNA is TGTGCCAGCAGTGATCGGTGGGACGAGCAGTACTTC.

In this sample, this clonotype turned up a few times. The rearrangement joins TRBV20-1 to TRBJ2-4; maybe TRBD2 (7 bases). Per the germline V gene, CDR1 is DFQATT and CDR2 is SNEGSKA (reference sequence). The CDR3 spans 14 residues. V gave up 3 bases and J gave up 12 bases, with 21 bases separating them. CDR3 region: CSARFGGQSLTQYF. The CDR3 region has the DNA TGCAGTGCTAGGTTCGGGGGGCAGAGTTTGACTCAGTACTTC.

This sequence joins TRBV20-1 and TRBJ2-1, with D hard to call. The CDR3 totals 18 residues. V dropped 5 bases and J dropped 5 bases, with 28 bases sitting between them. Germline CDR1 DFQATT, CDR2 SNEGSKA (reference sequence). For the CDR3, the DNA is TGCAGTGCTTCTTCTTTCGTCACTGGATCGGGTACTGACAATGAGCAGTTCTTC. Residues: CSASSFVTGSGTDNEQFF.

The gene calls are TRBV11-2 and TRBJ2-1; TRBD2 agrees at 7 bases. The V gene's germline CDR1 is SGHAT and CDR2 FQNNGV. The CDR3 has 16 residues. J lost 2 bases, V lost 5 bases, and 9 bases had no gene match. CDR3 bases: TGTGCCAGCAGCCCACTCCCTAGCGGAGCCTACAATGAGCAGTTCTTC. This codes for CASSPLPSGAYNEQFF.

The CDR3 spells CASSRSGRADNEQFF. The CDR3 DNA sequence: TGCGCCAGCAGCCGCAGCGGGAGGGCCGACAATGAGCAGTTCTTC. This chain uses TRBV5-1 with TRBJ2-1; 10 positions agree with TRBD2. Trimming took 4 bases from V and 5 from J; bases not matched to a gene: 6. This CDR3 spans 15 amino acids. Germline assignment: CDR1 SGHRS and CDR2 YFSETQ.

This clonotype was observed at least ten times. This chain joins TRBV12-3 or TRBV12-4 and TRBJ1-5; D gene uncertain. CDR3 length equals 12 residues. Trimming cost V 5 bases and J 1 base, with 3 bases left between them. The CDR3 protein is CASSTSNQPQHF. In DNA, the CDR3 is TGTGCCAGCAGTACGAGCAATCAGCCCCAGCATTTT.